Below, 31 T cell receptor beta chains from the same sample are listed, as sequenced in a study of T cells in Graves' hyperthyroidism and ophthalmopathy (dated by TCRdb to between 2017 and 2020). Library creation used multiplex PCR. Sequenced on an Illumina HiSeq 2000. The TCR beta CDR3 regions were amplified from the RNA transcripts. The first round of RT-PCR for the TCR CDR3 was performed with the HTBI primer set and the Qiagen OneStep RT-PCR kit. TCRdb reworked the public reads: Q25 trimming with fastp, MiXCR clone assembly, productive beta chains retained. Merged by CDR3 protein, the rows form single entries marked with the most common genes and DNA. The sample table holds 450,000 to 650,000 distinct CDR3 sequences, of which roughly a sixth were seen once. The top ten hold approximately 18% of the sample. Material for sequencing was blood. All receptors come from a woman younger than 35 with Graves' ophthalmopathy.

This chain uses TRBV5-1 with TRBJ2-7, with D perhaps TRBD2 (5 bases). The CDR3 is made up of 12 amino acids. Germline V CDR1 and CDR2: SGHRS, YFSETQ. The germline V and J ends were trimmed by 2 bases and 5 bases, with 8 bases remaining between them. For the CDR3, the DNA is TGCGCCAGCAGCTTCTACGGGAACGAGCAGTACTTC. This gives the protein CASSFYGNEQYF.

The chain has TRBV7-9 and TRBJ1-6; D call uncertain. Trimming cost V 1 base and J 8 bases, with 12 bases left between them. CDR1 and CDR2 from the germline V gene are SEHNR and FQNEAQ (reference sequence). The length of the CDR3 is 15 residues. Here the CDR3 reads CASSLEVSGDSPLHF. As DNA, the CDR3 is TGTGCCAGCAGCTTAGAAGTCTCCGGGGATTCACCCCTCCACTTT.

The chain recombines TRBV6-2 or TRBV6-3 with TRBJ1-5, with D possibly matching TRBD1 (6 bases). Germline CDR1 MNHEY, CDR2 SVGEGT. Trimming took off 5 bases at V and 0 bases at J, with 14 bases between the two ends. The CDR3 has 16 amino acids. CDR3 nucleotide sequence: TGTGCCAGCAGTATGACCCGGACAGTTAGCAATCAGCCCCAGCATTTT. It specifies CASSMTRTVSNQPQHF.

The chain employs TRBV4-3 and TRBJ2-2, with TRBD2 matching over 7 bases. J was trimmed by 7 bases and V by 1 base; bases with no gene match: 3. Germline values: CDR1 LGHNA, CDR2 YSLEER. This CDR3 region has 14 residues. CDR3 sequence: CASSQVGEGGELFF. The CDR3 region has the DNA TGCGCCAGCAGCCAAGTTGGGGAGGGCGGGGAGCTGTTTTTT.

J is TRBJ1-1 and V is TRBV20-1; TRBD1 might be the D (5 bases). The CDR3 loop spans 13 amino acids. Germline V gives CDR1 DFQATT, CDR2 SNEGSKA (reference sequence). V lost 2 bases and J lost 3, with 10 bases in between. This CDR3 reads CSARQSGHTEAFF. CDR3 in DNA: TGCAGTGCTAGACAATCAGGGCACACTGAAGCTTTCTTT.

About this clonotype: Given a much more abundant clone one base away, this may be a read error. The chain combines TRBV7-2 with TRBJ2-7; D unresolved. Looked up from germline, CDR1 is SGHTA and CDR2 is FQGNSA. CDR3 size: 15 residues. The CDR3 nucleotides are TGTGCCAGCAGCTGGCAACCACTCAAGACCTACGAGCAGCACTTC. It specifies CASSWQPLKTYEQHF. Together with reference TRBV7-2 and TRBJ2-7, the CDR3 gives the full variable domain: GAGVSQSPSNKVTEKGKDVELRCDPISGHTALYWYRQSLGQGLEFLIYFQGNSAPDKSGLPSDRFSAERTGGSVSTLTIQRTQQEDSAVYLCASSWQPLKTYEQHFGPGTRLTVT.

This clonotype has a count of ten or more. V is TRBV13 and J is TRBJ1-2; the D is unclear. The CDR3 is made up of 15 amino acids. V gave up 5 bases and J gave up 3 bases, with 16 bases separating them. Germline assignment: CDR1 PRHDT and CDR2 FYEKMQ (reference sequence). The CDR3 here is CASSQRRTDHYGYTF. The DNA of the CDR3 is TGTGCCAGCAGCCAACGCCGGACTGACCACTATGGCTACACCTTC.

The gene calls are TRBV27 and TRBJ2-4, with TRBD1 matching 12 bases. Losses at the gene ends were 2 bases for V and 4 bases for J; bases not matched to a gene: 9. Per the germline V gene, CDR1 is MNHEY and CDR2 is SMNVEV (reference sequence). The CDR3 runs to 18 residues. CDR3 loop: CASSLLGWDRGRKNIQYF. CDR3 in DNA: TGTGCCAGCAGTTTACTAGGCTGGGACAGGGGGCGGAAAAACATTCAGTACTTC.

CDR3 nucleotides: TGTGCCAGCAGCCTGAGGACAGGGGGGGACTATGGCTACACCTTC. Its translation: CASSLRTGGDYGYTF. This chain links TRBV7-2 with TRBJ1-2; 10 bases line up with TRBD1. The CDR3 covers 15 residues. The V gene end was trimmed by 5 bases and the J gene end by 3 bases; junction bases not matched to a gene: 6. Germline loops: CDR1 SGHTA, CDR2 FQGNSA.

This clonotype was recorded at least ten times. This chain links TRBV6-1 with TRBJ2-7; D remains unclear. From germline, CDR1 is MNHNS and CDR2 SASEGT. V was clipped by 5 bases and J by 6 bases, with 11 bases between them. The CDR3 totals 12 residues. The CDR3 DNA is TGTGCCAGCAGTTCTTTCTCCGGCGAGCAGTACTTC. It yields the protein CASSSFSGEQYF.

There are many counts of this clonotype. CDR3 DNA sequence: TGTGCCAGCAGCGTACCCCACGGTGGAGGTAATGACAATGAGCAGTTCTTC. This sequence encodes CASSVPHGGGNDNEQFF. This rearrangement joins TRBV9 to TRBJ2-1; tentative D call: TRBD2 (5 bases). The V gene's germline CDR1 is SGDLS and CDR2 YYNGEE. Trimming pared 1 base from V and 5 bases from J, leaving 19 bases between. The CDR3 has 17 residues.

The chain employs TRBV4-2 and TRBJ2-7; 11 positions agree with TRBD2. With 1 base clipped from V and 9 bases from J, the junction kept 5 bases outside the gene matches. This CDR3 region has 14 residues. The germline V gene has CDR1 LGHNA and CDR2 YNFKEQ. The CDR3 DNA reads as TGTGCCAGCAGCCAAGGGGGACTAGCGGAAAGGCAGTACTTC. Its protein is CASSQGGLAERQYF.

The J gene is TRBJ2-1, the V gene TRBV2; TRBD2 might be the D (5 bases). The V end was cut by 5 bases, the J end by 0 bases, with 14 bases between. CDR3 size: 16 residues. CDR1 and CDR2 from the germline V gene are SNHLY and FYNNEI. The CDR3 bases are TGTGCCAGCAGTCCACAGAGGGCAGTCTCCTACAATGAGCAGTTCTTC. Translated, it gives CASSPQRAVSYNEQFF. The full variable domain, with the rest looked up from reference TRBV2 and TRBJ2-1, is EPEVTQTPSHQVTQMGQEVILRCVPISNHLYFYWYRQILGQKVEFLVSFYNNEISEKSEIFDDQFSVERPDGSNFTLKIRSTKLEDSAMYFCASSPQRAVSYNEQFFGPGTRLTVL.

The V call is TRBV27, the J call TRBJ1-1; tentatively, D is TRBD1 (5 bases). This CDR3 comprises 15 residues. Trimming took off 2 bases at V and 3 bases at J, with 13 bases between the two ends. From germline, CDR1 is MNHEY and CDR2 SMNVEV (reference sequence). The CDR3 protein is CASSLNGGADTEAFF. CDR3 coding DNA: TGTGCCAGCAGTTTAAACGGGGGTGCGGACACTGAAGCTTTCTTT.

The chain couples TRBV10-3 to TRBJ1-2; 8 nucleotides align to TRBD1. The CDR3 loop spans 17 amino acids. Germline V gives CDR1 ENHRY, CDR2 SYGVKD. V lost 1 base and J lost 0; bases outside the gene matches: 7. The chain's CDR3 is CAISEWTGISSNYGYTF. The CDR3 DNA follows: TGTGCCATCAGTGAGTGGACAGGGATATCATCTAACTATGGCTACACCTTC.

This clonotype showed up many times. The rearrangement joins TRBV27 to TRBJ2-3; D unclear. CDR3 size: 13 residues. The germline V gene has CDR1 MNHEY and CDR2 SMNVEV (reference sequence). The V end lost 5 bases, the J end lost 1 base, and 7 bases lay between the germline ends. As DNA, the CDR3 is TGTGCCAGCAGTATGCAGGGCACAGATACGCAGTATTTT. Residues: CASSMQGTDTQYF.

In this sample, this clonotype turned up many times. V usage is TRBV4-3 and J usage is TRBJ2-3, with 10 bases that match TRBD2. This CDR3 region has 18 residues. Germline CDR1 LGHNA, CDR2 YSLEER. V lost 0 bases and J lost 2; bases outside the gene matches: 8. The CDR3 coding sequence is TGCGCCAGCAGCCAAGAACCTCGGACTAGCGGTTACACAGATACGCAGTATTTT. Translating it yields CASSQEPRTSGYTDTQYF.

This clonotype occurred a few times. The chain recombines TRBV5-4 with TRBJ2-4, with 9 bases lining up with TRBD1. CDR3 length equals 15 residues. Germline-derived CDR1 and CDR2 are SGHNT and YYREEE (reference sequence). J was trimmed by 6 bases and V by 4 bases; bases with no gene match: 8. The CDR3 here is CASSLGQGLGNIQYF. The CDR3 bases are TGTGCCAGCAGCCTAGGACAGGGGTTGGGAAACATTCAGTACTTC.

Many counts were recorded for this clonotype. The J gene is TRBJ2-6, the V gene TRBV28; D remains unclear. Germline V gene data show CDR1 as MDHEN and CDR2 as SYDVKM. V was clipped by 6 bases and J by 1 base, with 10 bases between them. The CDR3 sequence is 15 residues long. The CDR3 region has the DNA TGTGCCAGCAGCTCCACACCGTCTGGGGCCAACGTCCTGACTTTC. The encoded protein is CASSSTPSGANVLTF.

In this sample, this clonotype turned up many times. The chain uses TRBV30 and TRBJ1-2, with D hard to call. The germline V gene has CDR1 GTSNPN and CDR2 SVGIG (reference sequence). Trimming cost V 6 bases and J 1 base, with 6 bases left between them. CDR3 size: 11 residues. The CDR3 sequence is CACGSNYGYTF. The CDR3 DNA is TGTGCCTGCGGGAGTAACTATGGCTACACCTTC.

In this sample, this clonotype turned up many times. V gene TRBV7-9 combines with J gene TRBJ2-5; D might be TRBD1 or TRBD2, each matching 5 bases. Germline values: CDR1 SEHNR, CDR2 FQNEAQ (reference sequence). CDR3 length equals 15 residues. Trimming removed 6 bases at V and 4 bases at J, with 18 bases between. CDR3 sequence reads: CASSSGTTARETQYF. The CDR3 region has the DNA TGTGCCAGCAGTTCCGGGACGACAGCCCGAGAGACCCAGTACTTC.

This clonotype was recorded a few times. The rearrangement links TRBV4-2 to TRBJ2-1; D is perhaps TRBD2 (5 bases). V lost 5 bases and J lost 6, with 20 bases in between. Germline V gives CDR1 LGHNA, CDR2 YNFKEQ. The CDR3 consists of 16 residues. In DNA form, the CDR3 reads TGTGCCAGCAGCTCCCAGGCGACTACCCAGCCCAATGAGCAGTTCTTC. It codes for CASSSQATTQPNEQFF.

This clonotype was picked up many times. The CDR3 coding sequence is TGTGCCAGCAATCCCGGGGGCTCCTACAATGAGCAGTTCTTC. It translates to CASNPGGSYNEQFF. The V and J genes are TRBV28 and TRBJ2-1; tentative D call: TRBD2 (6 bases). The CDR3 contains 14 residues. V lost 7 bases to trimming and J lost 0 bases, with 10 bases between them. The germline CDR1 and CDR2 sequences are MDHEN and SYDVKM.

This clonotype was picked up many times. V and J are TRBV28 and TRBJ2-5, with 8 bases fitting TRBD2. Germline CDR1 is MDHEN and CDR2 is SYDVKM. The J segment lost 3 bases and the V segment lost 6 bases, leaving 6 bases of the junction unmatched. The CDR3 is made up of 14 amino acids. The CDR3 nucleotides read TGTGCCAGCAGACCACTAGCGGAAAAAGAGACCCAGTACTTC. It yields the protein CASRPLAEKETQYF.

This clonotype has a count of ten or more. The V gene is TRBV2, the J gene TRBJ2-2; 9 nucleotides line up with TRBD1. CDR1 is SNHLY and CDR2 is FYNNEI in the germline V gene. J lost 5 bases, V lost 7 bases, and 8 bases had no gene match. The CDR3 sequence is 15 residues long. CDR3: CASTFGTGRTGELFF. DNA for the CDR3: TGTGCCAGCACCTTCGGGACAGGGAGGACCGGGGAGCTGTTTTTT.

The chain carries TRBV5-4 and TRBJ1-1; tentatively, D is TRBD1 (5 bases). The CDR3 length is 15 residues. The germline V gene encodes CDR1 SGHNT and CDR2 YYREEE (reference sequence). The germline V and J ends were trimmed by 6 bases and 0 bases, with 15 bases remaining between them. In DNA form, the CDR3 reads TGTGCCAGCACCCCGAAGGGGAGAATGAACACTGAAGCTTTCTTT. This gives the protein CASTPKGRMNTEAFF.

In its sample, this clonotype was seen many times. This chain joins TRBV12-3 or TRBV12-4 and TRBJ2-7, with TRBD1 matching 7 bases. V lost 4 bases, J lost 1 base, and 16 bases stayed unmatched. The CDR3 covers 18 residues. CDR3 coding DNA: TGTGCCAGCAGTTCCTCACGCCTTGACAGGGTGGAATCCTACGAGCAGTACTTC. As protein: CASSSSRLDRVESYEQYF.

Note on this clonotype: This could be a read error, since a much larger clone is one nucleotide away. This chain joins TRBV28 and TRBJ1-2; D is perhaps TRBD1 (5 bases). The V and J ends lost 6 bases and 7 bases respectively, with 24 bases between them. The germline CDR1 and CDR2 sequences are MDHEN and SYDVKM. The CDR3 extends over 16 amino acids. This chain's CDR3 is CASREHRDPLITGYTF. CDR3 nucleotide sequence: TGTGCCAGCAGAGAGCACCGGGACCCACTAATAACTGGCTACACCTTC.

This clonotype was seen ten or more times. V is TRBV29-1 and J is TRBJ2-7; D tentatively reads TRBD1 or TRBD2 (5 bases each). Trimming removed 4 bases at V and 0 bases at J, with 13 bases between. The length of the CDR3 is 14 residues. Germline V gene sequence: CDR1 SQVTM, CDR2 ANQGSEA. CDR3 region: CSVVQGPISYEQYF. CDR3 sequence (DNA): TGCAGCGTTGTCCAGGGACCCATCTCCTACGAGCAGTACTTC.

CDR3 DNA: TGTGCCATCAAGGGGGGCGAGAGGATCAATGAGCAGTTCTTC. Translation: CAIKGGERINEQFF. V gene TRBV10-3 combines with J gene TRBJ2-1; perhaps D is TRBD1 or TRBD2 (6 bases each). This CDR3 comprises 14 residues. Trimming removed 7 bases from V and 6 bases from J, with 16 bases in between. CDR1 is ENHRY, CDR2 SYGVKD, per germline.

This clonotype was observed a handful of times. The chain couples TRBV28 to TRBJ1-4; no reliable D call. Germline CDR1 MDHEN, CDR2 SYDVKM. V lost 4 bases, J lost 0 bases, and 9 bases lay in between. The CDR3 length is 15 residues. The DNA of the CDR3 is TGTGCCAGCAGTTCCGAGACCTCAACTAATGAAAAACTGTTTTTT. Translation gives CASSSETSTNEKLFF.